This record concerns one TCR beta chain sequence. Antigen unknown. TCRdb reanalysed the 5' RACE reads using MiXCR and keeps one entry per CDR3 protein. The repertoire holds about 430,000 distinct CDR3 sequences, with about a sixth as singletons. CDR3 length: 15 amino acids. The V segment lost 3 bases and the J segment 0 bases; nucleotides outside the gene matches: 4. From germline, CDR1 is SNHLY and CDR2 FYNNEI. The sample belongs to a study of T-cell memory formation after mild COVID-19. Whole-study results and caveats: While clones contracting from day 15 to 85 were balanced between CD4 and CD8, later expanders leaned CD4+.

This chain joins TRBV2 and TRBJ2-7; 8 bases fit TRBD2. Sequenced sample: PBMCs or a T cell subset sorted from them (not recorded which). The clonotype comes from a man aged 18 to 29 who had mild COVID-19 (a few samples of this study predate the infection). Cell type and time point are not known. This CDR3 reads CASSDPGTSSYEQYF. The CDR3 DNA is TGTGCCAGCAGTGATCCCGGGACTAGCTCCTACGAGCAGTACTTC.